Reported below is one T cell receptor beta chain. Its antigen is currently unknown. This specimen comes from a study of CD8+ T cells in alopecia areata. Whole-study findings and limits: Affected lesional scalp, above all in alopecia totalis/universalis, was more clonal than normal scalp.

TCR sequencing used cDNA made by reverse transcription of extracted RNA. This table comes from immunoSEQ multiplex PCR, and its TCRdb copy is limited to in-frame clones, with some not included. Of about 200,000 clones listed, more than 45% are singletons. Sorting separated CD4+ and CD8+ T cells out of PBMCs. This material consisted of CD4+ T cells sorted from blood, taken at week 0. The source of this sequence is a human donor with alopecia areata.

The CDR3 protein is CASSQDRGYEQFF. In DNA form, the CDR3 reads TGTGCCAGCAGCCAGGACAGGGGATATGAGCAGTTCTTC. The chain is built from TRBV7-3 and TRBJ2-1; 9 bases are shared with TRBD1. Unmatched junction bases numbered 4, after V lost 5 bases and J lost 8 bases. Germline V gene data show CDR1 as SGHTA and CDR2 as FQGTGA. There are 13 residues in the CDR3.